A single sample gave rise to the 24 T cell receptor beta chains below, sequenced in a study of T-cell reconstitution after alpha-beta-depleted transplantation in children. Construction of the TCRbeta library involved unique molecular identifiers. TCRdb analysed the PCR reads with MiXCR anew, one entry per CDR3 protein. Seen here are some 600,000 distinct CDR3 sequences, over 10% observed once, and the top ten hold 2% to 2.5%. Sequencing used PBMCs, mostly from graft donor cells, obtained 360 days after TCRalphabeta/CD19-depleted stem cell transplant. All receptors derive from a male patient aged 5 to 17 who had a stem cell transplant for acute myeloid leukemia, so the T cells may come from the graft donor.

This clonotype was seen many times. V is TRBV28 and J is TRBJ2-7, with D perhaps given as TRBD1 or TRBD2 (6 bases each). Germline V gives CDR1 MDHEN, CDR2 SYDVKM. The CDR3 covers 15 residues. Trimming pared 5 bases from V and 3 bases from J, leaving 17 bases between. The CDR3 sequence: CASSVGGGPLYEQYF. The CDR3 region has the DNA TGTGCCAGCAGTGTAGGAGGGGGTCCCCTCTACGAGCAGTACTTC.

This clonotype was picked up many times. The CDR3 nucleotides are TGCGCCAGCAGCCCTTCCGGCACCGGGGAGCTGTTTTTT. Protein: CASSPSGTGELFF. The gene calls are TRBV4-3 and TRBJ2-2; D remains ambiguous. Trimming took 4 bases from V and 4 from J, leaving 7 bases between them. The germline CDR1 and CDR2 sequences are LGHNA and YSLEER. The CDR3 length is 13 residues.

The genes are TRBV11-2 and TRBJ2-1; perhaps TRBD1 as D (5 bases). The germline gives CDR1 SGHAT, CDR2 FQNNGV. The CDR3 spans 15 residues. The CDR3 spells CVAQLGRAPYNEQFF. CDR3 DNA sequence: TGTGTAGCTCAGCTTGGCAGGGCTCCCTACAATGAGCAGTTCTTC.

This clonotype was detected many times. The chain links TRBV20-1 to TRBJ2-1; D is possibly TRBD2 (6 bases). CDR3 size: 16 residues. The V end lost 1 base, the J end lost 6 bases, and 19 bases lay between the germline ends. Germline assignment: CDR1 DFQATT and CDR2 SNEGSKA (reference sequence). The CDR3 bases are TGCAGTGCTAGAGGGGGACTGGGGTACGGGGCCAATGAGCAGTTCTTC. This sequence encodes CSARGGLGYGANEQFF.

This clonotype came up many times. The chain employs TRBV10-3 and TRBJ1-1, with D unresolved. From germline, CDR1 is ENHRY and CDR2 SYGVKD. V lost 5 bases and J 5 bases, leaving 12 bases between the germline ends. This CDR3 has 13 amino acids. The CDR3, as DNA: TGTGCCATCAGTAGGGAGGAGGGAACTGAAGCTTTCTTT. This gives the protein CAISREEGTEAFF.

This sequence joins TRBV7-9 and TRBJ1-3; tentatively, D is TRBD1 (5 bases). Trimming stripped 1 base from V and 2 bases from J, with 9 bases between. The CDR3 is 15 amino acids. Per the germline V gene, CDR1 is SEHNR and CDR2 is FQNEAQ (reference sequence). The CDR3 bases are TGTGCCAGCAGCTTAGGTCCGGGACCTGGAAACACCATATATTTT. It encodes CASSLGPGPGNTIYF.

DNA of the CDR3: TGTGCCAGCAGCTCCTGGGCTAGCGGGAGGGCTACGCAGTATTTT. This gives the protein CASSSWASGRATQYF. The chain uses TRBV7-3 and TRBJ2-3; 12 positions match TRBD2. The V and J ends lost 4 bases and 8 bases, in that order; junction bases with no gene match: 7. Germline V CDR1 and CDR2: SGHTA, FQGTGA. This CDR3 comprises 15 residues.

Many counts were recorded for this clonotype. This rearrangement joins TRBV10-3 to TRBJ1-1; D gene uncertain. CDR3 size: 14 residues. In germline, CDR1 is ENHRY, CDR2 SYGVKD. V gave up 4 bases and J gave up 2 bases, with 11 bases separating them. The CDR3 region is CAISVGRPNTEAFF. In DNA, the CDR3 is TGTGCCATCAGTGTCGGACGGCCCAACACTGAAGCTTTCTTT.

The gene calls are TRBV29-1 and TRBJ2-7, with D possibly matching TRBD2 (5 bases). Between the trimmed V and J ends, which lost 4 bases and 7 bases, there was a span of 11 bases. Per the germline V gene, CDR1 is SQVTM and CDR2 is ANQGSEA. The CDR3 length is 11 residues. This chain's CDR3 is CSVVDPGEQYF. The CDR3 DNA reads as TGCAGCGTTGTGGACCCGGGGGAGCAGTACTTC.

This clonotype was seen only a few times. This chain links TRBV30 with TRBJ2-7; tentative D call: TRBD1 (5 bases). From germline, CDR1 is GTSNPN and CDR2 SVGIG (reference sequence). Trimming took 6 bases from V and 6 from J, leaving 9 bases between them. The CDR3 contains 10 residues. The CDR3 coding sequence is TGTGCCTGTGGGGCTGGCGAGCAGTACTTC. Translating gives CACGAGEQYF.

V and J are TRBV3-1 and TRBJ1-5; D uncertain. CDR3 length: 14 amino acids. Germline V gives CDR1 LGHDT, CDR2 YNNKEL (reference sequence). Trimming took 11 bases from V and 0 from J, leaving 14 bases between them. CDR3 protein: CAWEMENSNQPQHF. The CDR3 nucleotides are TGTGCCTGGGAGATGGAGAATAGCAATCAGCCCCAGCATTTT.

This sequence joins TRBV20-1 and TRBJ1-4; D remains ambiguous. Germline CDR1 reads DFQATT; CDR2 reads SNEGSKA (reference sequence). The CDR3 is made up of 12 amino acids. Deletions cut 0 bases from V and 8 bases from J, with 7 bases between. The CDR3 is CSAREGGEKLFF. CDR3 nucleotides: TGCAGTGCTAGAGAGGGAGGGGAAAAACTGTTTTTT.

In this sample, this clonotype turned up a few times. V is TRBV28 and J is TRBJ2-7; 8 positions match TRBD2. The CDR3 is 15 residues long. The V gene end was trimmed by 5 bases and the J gene end by 2 bases; junction bases not matched to a gene: 8. Germline values: CDR1 MDHEN, CDR2 SYDVKM. CDR3 amino acids: CASSPLAGYTYEQYF. The CDR3 bases are TGTGCCAGCAGTCCCTTAGCGGGATATACCTACGAGCAGTACTTC. Using reference TRBV28 and TRBJ2-7 for the parts outside the CDR3, the full variable domain is DVKVTQSSRYLVKRTGEKVFLECVQDMDHENMFWYRQDPGLGLRLIYFSYDVKMKEKGDIPEGYSVSREKKERFSLILESASTNQTSMYLCASSPLAGYTYEQYFGPGTRLTVT.

The chain couples TRBV4-3 to TRBJ2-7; TRBD1 agrees at 7 bases. Unmatched junction bases numbered 10, after V lost 4 bases and J lost 4 bases. There are 15 residues in the CDR3. Germline V CDR1 and CDR2: LGHNA, YSLEER. This CDR3 reads CASSRTGTDIYEQYF. The CDR3 coding sequence is TGCGCCAGCAGCCGCACCGGGACAGACATATACGAGCAGTACTTC.

The sample holds many counts of this clonotype. The chain carries TRBV29-1 and TRBJ2-1; 10 bases are a match to TRBD2. The CDR3 length is 13 residues. The germline V gene encodes CDR1 SQVTM and CDR2 ANQGSEA. After removal of 6 bases from V and 4 bases from J, the junction contained 3 bases not matched to a gene. The DNA of the CDR3 is TGCAGCGTAACTAGCGGGATATACAATGAGCAGTTCTTC. This gives the protein CSVTSGIYNEQFF.

Only a few counts were recorded for this clonotype. V and J are TRBV5-6 and TRBJ2-5, with 7 bases fitting TRBD1. There are 15 residues in the CDR3. Germline V gives CDR1 SGHDT, CDR2 YYEEEE. The junction had 8 bases not matched to a gene; V was cut back by 4 bases and J by 2 bases. The CDR3 DNA reads as TGTGCCAGCAGCCCCTTGGACAGGCGTCAAGAGACCCAGTACTTC. It encodes CASSPLDRRQETQYF.

The V call is TRBV4-2, the J call TRBJ2-2; D is unresolved. This CDR3 has 13 residues. Trimming shortened V by 5 bases and J by 5 bases, and 9 bases separated the two germline ends. Germline values: CDR1 LGHNA, CDR2 YNFKEQ. CDR3 protein: CASSSRLTGELFF. CDR3 coding DNA: TGTGCCAGCAGCTCAAGACTGACCGGGGAGCTGTTTTTT.

In regard to this clonotype: The junction departs from the called germline gene at one end, perhaps through a read error. This rearrangement joins TRBV12-3 or TRBV12-4 to TRBJ1-5, with D possibly matching TRBD1 (5 bases). The CDR3 has 15 amino acids. Written as DNA, the CDR3 is TGTGCCAGCAGGCCGAGTGGGGGACGCAATAAGCCCCAGCATTTT. This sequence encodes CASRPSGGRNKPQHF.

A word on this clonotype: The junction differs from germline at one of its ends, possibly a read error. V and J are TRBV7-2 and TRBJ2-7; D might be TRBD2 (6 bases). Per the germline V gene, CDR1 is SGHTA and CDR2 is FQGNSA. This CDR3 contains 13 residues. The CDR3 loop is CASRGTVSHEQYF. The CDR3 bases are TGTGCCAGCAGGGGGACTGTCTCCCACGAGCAGTACTTC.

The gene calls are TRBV4-2 and TRBJ2-1; TRBD2 agrees at 8 bases. J was trimmed by 8 bases and V by 0 bases; bases with no gene match: 12. The CDR3 runs to 17 residues. Germline V CDR1 and CDR2: LGHNA, YNFKEQ. The CDR3 nucleotides read TGTGCCAGCAGCCAAGAGGAAATAGCAGGGACTAGGGATGAGCAGTTCTTC. Translating it yields CASSQEEIAGTRDEQFF.

The chain combines TRBV20-1 with TRBJ2-5; D remains unclear. Trimming took 3 bases from V and 1 from J, leaving 6 bases between them. This CDR3 comprises 12 residues. Germline loops: CDR1 DFQATT, CDR2 SNEGSKA (reference sequence). The CDR3 reads CSASPAQETQYF. CDR3 in DNA: TGCAGTGCTAGTCCCGCCCAAGAGACCCAGTACTTC.

In this sample, this clonotype turned up a few times. The chain uses TRBV9 and TRBJ1-1; TRBD1 matches at 8 bases. This CDR3 has 13 amino acids. V gave up 4 bases and J gave up 5 bases; unmatched junction bases: 4. CDR1 is SGDLS, CDR2 YYNGEE, per germline. The CDR3 region has the DNA TGTGCCAGCAGCATAGGACAGGGAACTGAAGCTTTCTTT. Translating it yields CASSIGQGTEAFF.

This clonotype was seen ten or more times. Germline is not matched at one junction end, which may reflect a read error. This chain joins TRBV7-7 and TRBJ2-5; unclear D gene. The CDR3 spans 14 residues. CDR1 is SSHAT and CDR2 is FNYEAQ in the germline V gene (reference sequence). CDR3 residues: CASSLITSQETQYF. In DNA, the CDR3 is TGTGCTAGCAGCTTAATAACTTCACAAGAGACCCAGTACTTC.

This clonotype was observed a few times. This chain connects TRBV7-8 to TRBJ2-3, with D maybe TRBD2 (5 bases). V was cut by 0 bases and J by 4 bases, with 11 bases left in between. This CDR3 is 15 amino acids long. Germline-derived CDR1 and CDR2 are SGHVS and FQNEAQ. Written as DNA, the CDR3 is TGTGCCAGCAGCTTAGCTCTGGGAGACGCAGATACGCAGTATTTT. It specifies CASSLALGDADTQYF.